A selection of T cell receptor beta chains follows, all from one sample in a study of human T cells and chemical hapten exposure. TCRdb reprocessed the 5' RACE reads with MiXCR, giving one entry per CDR3 protein. The sample has about 81,000 distinct CDR3 sequences, 7% to 8% seen once. The receptors originated from a male donor in good health. Both conserved end residues are part of each CDR3. A D gene is named only where the DNA matches it firmly. A row's size may be missing; if present it is once, few, many or a size class.

d_gene: -
j_gene: TRBJ1-1
len: 13
v_gene: TRBV4-3
abundance: -
CDR3nt: TGCGCCAGCAGCCAGACACAGAACACTGAAGCTTTCTTT
CDR3aa: CASSQTQNTEAFF

d_gene: -
j_gene: TRBJ1-4
len: 13
v_gene: TRBV7-2
abundance: many
CDR3nt: TGTGCCAGCAGCTTATTGGGAGGCGAAAAACTGTTTTTT
CDR3aa: CASSLLGGEKLFF

d_gene: TRBD1
j_gene: TRBJ1-1
len: 13
v_gene: TRBV12-3/TRBV12-4
abundance: -
CDR3nt: TGTGCCAGCAGTTCAGGGGGGGCCACTGAAGCTTTCTTT
CDR3aa: CASSSGGATEAFF

d_gene: -
j_gene: TRBJ1-6
len: 14
v_gene: TRBV6-5
abundance: few
CDR3nt: TGTGCCAGCAGTTACGAGGTGCGGAATTCACCCCTCCACTTT
CDR3aa: CASSYEVRNSPLHF

d_gene: -
j_gene: TRBJ2-1
len: 14
v_gene: TRBV6-5
abundance: many
CDR3nt: TGTGCCAGCAGTTACTTTGACGAAAACAATGAGCAGTTCTTC
CDR3aa: CASSYFDENNEQFF

d_gene: -
j_gene: TRBJ2-2
len: 13
v_gene: TRBV19
abundance: many
CDR3nt: TGTGCCAGTAGTATTGAGGGTACCGGGGAGCTGTTTTTT
CDR3aa: CASSIEGTGELFF

d_gene: TRBD2
j_gene: TRBJ2-5
len: 13
v_gene: TRBV12-3/TRBV12-4
abundance: -
CDR3nt: TGTGCCAGCATCCTAGCGGGGACTAAGGACCAGTACTTC
CDR3aa: CASILAGTKDQYF

d_gene: -
j_gene: TRBJ1-2
len: 12
v_gene: TRBV12-3/TRBV12-4
abundance: few
CDR3nt: TGTGCCAGCAGTCCCGACAGCTATGGCTACACCTTC
CDR3aa: CASSPDSYGYTF

d_gene: -
j_gene: TRBJ2-2
len: 14
v_gene: TRBV29-1
abundance: many
CDR3nt: TGCAGCGTCCAGCTAACACTGAACACCGGGGAGCTGTTTTTT
CDR3aa: CSVQLTLNTGELFF

d_gene: -
j_gene: TRBJ2-1
len: 16
v_gene: TRBV12-3/TRBV12-4
abundance: few
CDR3nt: TGTGCCAGCAGTTTTATAACTAGCCCATCCTACAATGAGCAGTTCTTC
CDR3aa: CASSFITSPSYNEQFF

d_gene: TRBD1
j_gene: TRBJ1-4
len: 15
v_gene: TRBV20-1
abundance: many
CDR3nt: TGCAGTGCCACAAAACAGGGGGCGACTAATGAAAAACTGTTTTTT
CDR3aa: CSATKQGATNEKLFF

d_gene: -
j_gene: TRBJ1-5
len: 15
v_gene: TRBV12-3/TRBV12-4
abundance: few
CDR3nt: TGTGCCAGCAGTCCCTCGCCAGGGACGGCTAAGCCCCAGCATTTT
CDR3aa: CASSPSPGTAKPQHF

d_gene: -
j_gene: TRBJ2-3
len: 19
v_gene: TRBV28
abundance: many
CDR3nt: TGTGCCAGCAGTTTAAGGAGCCCCTCGATTACGAATAGCACAGATACGCAGTATTTT
CDR3aa: CASSLRSPSITNSTDTQYF

d_gene: -
j_gene: TRBJ2-7
len: 14
v_gene: TRBV6-6
abundance: -
CDR3nt: TGTGCCAGCAGTTACGGAGTAGGGAATCACGAGCAGTACTTC
CDR3aa: CASSYGVGNHEQYF